This T cell receptor beta chain was sequenced for a study of T cell repertoires in cytomegalovirus infection. Study information: Selected CMV epitopes included recently identified HLA-C-restricted ones as well as well-studied HLA-B-restricted ones. It was the public TCR beta signatures that indicated both CMV infection and matching HLA type.

V gave up 1 base and J gave up 4 bases; unmatched junction bases: 7. The germline V gene has CDR1 SGHVS and CDR2 FNYEAQ. CDR3 length: 17 residues. Findings and caveats of the study: What dominated the ex vivo response were HLA-C-restricted CMV-specific TCR beta clonotypes.

About this clonotype: The antigen is not known.

TCRdb reprocessed the reads with MiXCR, giving one entry per CDR3 protein. The sample yields approximately 590,000 distinct CDR3 sequences, almost 40% seen once. The origin of this receptor is a human donor in good health (CMV status not recorded). Some clones in this sample may be carry-over from other donors' samples. V and J are TRBV7-6 and TRBJ2-2; 9 bases are a match to TRBD1. The starting material was cultured PBMCs, obtained from culture after CMV antigen stimulation. The CDR3 nucleotides read TGTGCCAGCAGCTTAGTTCCGGGACAGGGAACCACCGGGGAGCTGTTTTTT. This gives the protein CASSLVPGQGTTGELFF.